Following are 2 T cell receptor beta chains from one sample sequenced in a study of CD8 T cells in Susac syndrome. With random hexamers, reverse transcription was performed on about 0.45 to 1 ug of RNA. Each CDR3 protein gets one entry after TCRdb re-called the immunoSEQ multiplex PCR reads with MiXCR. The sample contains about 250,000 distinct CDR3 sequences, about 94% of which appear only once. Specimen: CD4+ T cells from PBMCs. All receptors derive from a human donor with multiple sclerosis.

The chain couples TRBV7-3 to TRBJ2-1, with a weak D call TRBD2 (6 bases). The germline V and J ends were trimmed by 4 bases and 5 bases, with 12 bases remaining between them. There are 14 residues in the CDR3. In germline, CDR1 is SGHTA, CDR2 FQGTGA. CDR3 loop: CASSSSAGNNEQFF. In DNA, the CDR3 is TGTGCCAGCAGCTCCTCGGCGGGGAACAATGAGCAGTTCTTC.

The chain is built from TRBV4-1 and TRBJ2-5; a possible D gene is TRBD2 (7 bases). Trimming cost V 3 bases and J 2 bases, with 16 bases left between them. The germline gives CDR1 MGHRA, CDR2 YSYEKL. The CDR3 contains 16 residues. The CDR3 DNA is TGCGCCAGCAGCCAGGGGGAGGGAGGGGGTCAAGAGACCCAGTACTTC. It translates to CASSQGEGGGQETQYF.